This T cell receptor (beta chain) comes out of a study of blood T cell repertoires in COVID-19 (dated by TCRdb to 2018 to 2020). The study in broad terms: Collaborator samples came from the United States, Italy and Spain and covered acute and convalescent phases of COVID-19. The prospective study material was composed of cDNA or gDNA derived from T cells, B-cell-depleted T cells, or PBMCs. Subjects who had been exposed to COVID-19, were actively infected with it, or had recovered from it provided the deeply sampled blood TCRbeta repertoires that made up the dataset. The repertoires were made available in a free public database intended to serve as a resource for research on the immune response to SARS-CoV-2. The samples were drawn from two sources: the first 160 participants of the ongoing ImmuneRACE study, and 1,000 to 1,500 subjects contributed by 6 global collaborators. Nearly every sample came with metadata listing a de-identified subject ID, COVID-19 status, age in years and sex. Where available, HLA class I and class II types were obtained from metadata supplied by the sample provider rather than from assay-based typing. The investigation overall reported the following: Clinical and demographic metadata were provided uncurated, with the amount varying by source and participant.

Samples from volunteer blood donors who had recovered from COVID-19 were contributed by a second Seattle source. Whole blood was collected in K2EDTA tubes by collaborating institutions according to the institutions' own protocols. Collaborator samples were shipped for TCRbeta analysis as frozen whole blood, isolated PBMCs, or DNA extracted from either sample type. TCRbeta CDR3 regions were amplified from genomic DNA by means of the immunoSEQ Assay, a bias-controlled multiplex PCR. As for the original processing: The number of nucleated cells in each sample was estimated by amplification of reference gene primers within the assay. Sequence reads were collapsed and filtered to measure the absolute abundance of every unique TCRbeta CDR3 rearrangement. For each sample, productive Simpson clonality was calculated as the square root of Simpson's diversity index over productive rearrangements. TCRdb mirrors the immuneACCESS table, restricted to in-frame sequences. Some clones are absent from its copies; in checked studies, under half trace to an unresolved V gene, and the reason for the others is unknown. V and J calls and clone size are those listed in that table; D and trimming were worked out from the DNA. A total of around 200,000 clones appear in this sample, approximately 90% of them only once. The ten largest clones represent 0.7% to 0.9% of the sample.

On this clone itself: The target of this receptor is not known. No base quality values were provided; no much bigger clone lies one nucleotide off.

Germline trimming amounts to 3 bases on V and 0 bases on J, with 5 as the count of junction bases outside the gene matches. In the germline V gene (reference sequence), CDR1 corresponds to LNHNV and CDR2 to YYDKDF. The CDR3 has 16 amino acids, counting the end cysteine and phenylalanine. Only the CDR3 region is kept as DNA, spanning 48 bases read in frame from base 1. The sequence derives from a woman younger than 30 who had recovered from COVID-19. Recombination joined TRBV15 with TRBJ1-5, with TRBD1 identical over 7 junction bases. The material sequenced was peripheral blood. For the CDR3, the sequence is CATSSPGTDSNQPQHF. The sequenced DNA is TGTGCCACCAGCAGCCCCGGGACAGATAGCAATCAGCCCCAGCATTTT.